This T cell receptor beta chain appears in the sequencing data of a study of regulatory T cells in long-lasting Graves disease. Study background: Prior antithyroid drug treatment in newly diagnosed Graves' patients lasted under 3 months.

The CDR3 runs 14 residues. Germline loops: CDR1 SGHTA, CDR2 FQGNSA. Trimming stripped 5 bases from V and 2 bases from J, with 12 bases between. Building the TCR beta libraries relied on iRepertoire HTBI primers, and CDR3 regions underwent Arm-PCR. MiXCR was run by TCRdb on the multiplex PCR reads, yielding one entry per CDR3 protein. This sample yields some 600,000 distinct CDR3 sequences, of which about 16% are seen a single time; around 12% belongs to the top ten. This clonotype was seen more than once but under ten times. What it recognizes is unknown. Time point given: newly diagnosed GD, antithyroid drugs for less than 3 months. Construction of the TCR library relied on RNA isolated from PBMCs. General study results and limits: Sample size, which was small, may have reduced accuracy. Thyroid tissue was not studied; only peripheral blood was.

These data also featured in a second study, about T cells in Graves' hyperthyroidism and ophthalmopathy.

The chain uses TRBV7-2 and TRBJ1-2; D is possibly TRBD1 (6 bases). The TCR sequence derives from a man aged 18 to 30 with Graves disease. Sequencing used peripheral blood mononuclear cells (PBMCs), obtained at new diagnosis, from a patient treated with antithyroid drugs. The CDR3 nucleotides read TGTGCCAGCAGCAGGGGGGGAGTGAACTATGGCTACACCTTC. It encodes CASSRGGVNYGYTF. Variable domain in full (rest from reference TRBV7-2 and TRBJ1-2): GAGVSQSPSNKVTEKGKDVELRCDPISGHTALYWYRQSLGQGLEFLIYFQGNSAPDKSGLPSDRFSAERTGGSVSTLTIQRTQQEDSAVYLCASSRGGVNYGYTFGSGTRLTVV.